The clone carrying this TCR beta chain came up many times. Antigen: not known. Each CDR3 protein is one row after TCRdb ran MiXCR on the 5' RACE reads. The top ten hold roughly 7.4% of the sample, which has roughly 74,000 distinct CDR3 sequences, less than 5.5% seen once. This CDR3 is built from 15 residues. Germline assignment: CDR1 MNHEY and CDR2 SVGAGI. V lost 1 base to trimming and J lost 1 base, with 7 bases between them. The data belong to a study of neurological immune-mediated disorders. Overall study results and limits: HTLV-1-associated myelopathy ranked highest for TCR clonal expansion and multiple sclerosis lowest, beneath healthy controls.

The TCR was taken from a man aged 18 to 29 with multiple sclerosis. The specimen sequenced was PBMCs. The V and J genes are TRBV6-5 and TRBJ2-2, with unresolved D. The CDR3 DNA sequence: TGTGCCAGCAGTTACTACGTGGGGAACACCGGGGAGCTGTTTTTT. Its translation is CASSYYVGNTGELFF.